The sequence of this T cell receptor (beta chain) was determined in a study of technical replicates of blood from several donors. V lost 3 bases and J 5 bases, leaving 15 bases between the germline ends. In germline, CDR1 is SGHRS, CDR2 YFSETQ. CDR3 length: 15 residues. The method was immunoSEQ multiplex PCR; TCRdb's version includes in-frame clones alone and lacks a portion of them. The profile covers about 100,000 clones, with 85% to 95% appearing a single time and under 0.35% taken by the ten largest. The sequencing input was T cells isolated from PBMCs. This TCR came from a human donor in good health. The V call is TRBV5-1, the J call TRBJ2-1, with D tentatively TRBD1 (6 bases). Here the CDR3 reads CASSSGQGAHNEQFF. In DNA form, the CDR3 reads TGCGCCAGCAGCTCGGGACAAGGGGCCCACAATGAGCAGTTCTTC.